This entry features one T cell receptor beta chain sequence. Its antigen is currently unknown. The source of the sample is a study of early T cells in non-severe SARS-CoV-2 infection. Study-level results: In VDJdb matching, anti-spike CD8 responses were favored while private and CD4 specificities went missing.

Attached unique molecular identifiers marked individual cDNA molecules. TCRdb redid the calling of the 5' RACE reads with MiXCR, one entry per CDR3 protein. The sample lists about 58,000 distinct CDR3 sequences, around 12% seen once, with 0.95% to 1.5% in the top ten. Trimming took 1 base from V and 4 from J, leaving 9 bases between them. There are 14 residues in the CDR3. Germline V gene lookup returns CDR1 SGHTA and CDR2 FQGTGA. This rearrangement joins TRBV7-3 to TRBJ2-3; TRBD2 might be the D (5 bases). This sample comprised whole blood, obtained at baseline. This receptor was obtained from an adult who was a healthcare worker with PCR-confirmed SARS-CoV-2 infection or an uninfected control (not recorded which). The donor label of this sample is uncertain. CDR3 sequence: CASSLNSGADTQYF. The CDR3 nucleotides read TGTGCCAGCAGCTTAAACTCCGGGGCAGATACGCAGTATTTT.